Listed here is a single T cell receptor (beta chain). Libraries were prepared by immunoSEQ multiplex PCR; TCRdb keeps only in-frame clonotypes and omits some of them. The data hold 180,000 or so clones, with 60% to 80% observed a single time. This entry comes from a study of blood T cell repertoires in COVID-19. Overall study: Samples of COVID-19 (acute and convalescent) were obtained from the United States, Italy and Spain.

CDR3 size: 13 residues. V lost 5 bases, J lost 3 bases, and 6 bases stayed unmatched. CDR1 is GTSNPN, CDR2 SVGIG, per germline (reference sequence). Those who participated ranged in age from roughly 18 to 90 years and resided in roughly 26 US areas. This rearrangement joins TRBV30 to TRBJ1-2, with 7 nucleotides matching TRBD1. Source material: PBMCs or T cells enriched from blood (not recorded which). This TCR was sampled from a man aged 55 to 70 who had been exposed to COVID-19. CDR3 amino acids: CAWGRDSDYGYTF. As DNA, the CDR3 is TGTGCCTGGGGGAGGGACAGTGACTATGGCTACACCTTC.